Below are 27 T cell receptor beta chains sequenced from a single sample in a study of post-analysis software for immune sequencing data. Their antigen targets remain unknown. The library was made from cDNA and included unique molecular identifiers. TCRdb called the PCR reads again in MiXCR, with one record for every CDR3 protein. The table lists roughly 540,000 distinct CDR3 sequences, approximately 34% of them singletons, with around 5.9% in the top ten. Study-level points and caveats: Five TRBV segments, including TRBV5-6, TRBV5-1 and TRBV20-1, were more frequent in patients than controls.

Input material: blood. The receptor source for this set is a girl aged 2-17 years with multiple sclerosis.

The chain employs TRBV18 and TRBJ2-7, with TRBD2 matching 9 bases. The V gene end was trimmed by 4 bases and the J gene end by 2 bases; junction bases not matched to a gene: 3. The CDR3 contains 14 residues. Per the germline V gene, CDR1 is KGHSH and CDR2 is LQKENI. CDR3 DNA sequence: TGTGCCAGCTCACTCCAGCGGGGGGCCTACGAGCAGTACTTC. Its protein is CASSLQRGAYEQYF.

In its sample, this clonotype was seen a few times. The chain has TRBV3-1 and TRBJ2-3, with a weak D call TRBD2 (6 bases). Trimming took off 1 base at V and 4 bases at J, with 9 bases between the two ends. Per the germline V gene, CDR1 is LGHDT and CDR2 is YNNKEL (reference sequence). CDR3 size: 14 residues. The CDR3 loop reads CASSQVVAADTQYF. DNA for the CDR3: TGTGCCAGCAGCCAAGTAGTAGCGGCAGATACGCAGTATTTT.

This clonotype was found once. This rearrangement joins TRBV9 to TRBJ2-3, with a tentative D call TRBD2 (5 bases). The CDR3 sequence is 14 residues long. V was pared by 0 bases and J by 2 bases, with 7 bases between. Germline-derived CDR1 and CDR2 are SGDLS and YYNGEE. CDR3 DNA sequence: TGTGCCAGCAGCGTAGGGCGGGTCACAGATACGCAGTATTTT. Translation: CASSVGRVTDTQYF.

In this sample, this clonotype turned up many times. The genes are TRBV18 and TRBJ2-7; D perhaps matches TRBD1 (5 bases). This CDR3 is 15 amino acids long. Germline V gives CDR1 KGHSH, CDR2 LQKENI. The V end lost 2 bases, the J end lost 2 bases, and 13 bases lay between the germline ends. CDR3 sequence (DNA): TGTGCCAGCTCACCAATGCGAGACAGCCCCTACGAGCAGTACTTC. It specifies CASSPMRDSPYEQYF.

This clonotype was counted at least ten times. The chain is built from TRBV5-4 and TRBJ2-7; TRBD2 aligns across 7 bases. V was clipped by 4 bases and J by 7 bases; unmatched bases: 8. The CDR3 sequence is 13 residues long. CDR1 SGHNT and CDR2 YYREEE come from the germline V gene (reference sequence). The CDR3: CASSTEPGGEQYF. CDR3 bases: TGTGCCAGCAGCACCGAGCCGGGGGGTGAGCAGTACTTC. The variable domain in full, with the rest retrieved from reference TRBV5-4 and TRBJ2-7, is ETGVTQSPTHLIKTRGQQVTLRCSSQSGHNTVSWYQQALGQGPQFIFQYYREEENGRGNFPPRFSGLQFPNYSSELNVNALELDDSALYLCASSTEPGGEQYFGPGTRLTVT.

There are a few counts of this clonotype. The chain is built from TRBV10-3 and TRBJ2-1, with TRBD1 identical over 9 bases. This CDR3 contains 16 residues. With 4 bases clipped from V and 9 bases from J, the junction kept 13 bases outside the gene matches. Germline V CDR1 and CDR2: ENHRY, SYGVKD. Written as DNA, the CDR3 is TGTGCCATCAGTGGAACCGACAGGGGGTGGGGGAGTGAGCAGTTCTTC. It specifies CAISGTDRGWGSEQFF.

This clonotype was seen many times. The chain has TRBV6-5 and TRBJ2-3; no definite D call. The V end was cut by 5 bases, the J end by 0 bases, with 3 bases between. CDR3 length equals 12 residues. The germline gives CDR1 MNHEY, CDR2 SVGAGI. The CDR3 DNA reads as TGTGCCAGCAGTCGAAGCACAGATACGCAGTATTTT. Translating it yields CASSRSTDTQYF.

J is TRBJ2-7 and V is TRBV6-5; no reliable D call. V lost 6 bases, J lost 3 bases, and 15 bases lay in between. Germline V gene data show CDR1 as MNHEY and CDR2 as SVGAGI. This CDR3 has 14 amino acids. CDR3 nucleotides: TGTGCCAGCAGACTGACTTTTTCGGGCTACGAGCAGTACTTC. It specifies CASRLTFSGYEQYF.

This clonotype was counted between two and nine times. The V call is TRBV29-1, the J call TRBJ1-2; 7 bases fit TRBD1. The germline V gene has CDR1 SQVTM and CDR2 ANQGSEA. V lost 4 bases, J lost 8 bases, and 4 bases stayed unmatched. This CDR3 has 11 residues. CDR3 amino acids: CSVGDRAGYTF. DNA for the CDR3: TGCAGCGTTGGGGACAGAGCGGGCTACACCTTC.

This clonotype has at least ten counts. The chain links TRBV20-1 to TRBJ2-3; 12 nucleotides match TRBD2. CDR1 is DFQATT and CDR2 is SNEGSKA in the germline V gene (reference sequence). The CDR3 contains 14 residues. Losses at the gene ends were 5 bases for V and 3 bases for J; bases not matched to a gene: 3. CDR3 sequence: CSAAGTSGTDTQYF. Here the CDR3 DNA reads TGCAGTGCTGCAGGGACTAGCGGGACAGATACGCAGTATTTT.

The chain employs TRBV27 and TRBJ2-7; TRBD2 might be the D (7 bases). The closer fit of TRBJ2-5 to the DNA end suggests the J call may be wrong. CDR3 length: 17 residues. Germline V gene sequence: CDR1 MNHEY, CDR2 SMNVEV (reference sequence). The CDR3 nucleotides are TGTGCCAGCAGTAGGGGAAGGCAGGGGATTAGCGGGGAGACCCAGTACTTC. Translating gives CASSRGRQGISGETQYF.

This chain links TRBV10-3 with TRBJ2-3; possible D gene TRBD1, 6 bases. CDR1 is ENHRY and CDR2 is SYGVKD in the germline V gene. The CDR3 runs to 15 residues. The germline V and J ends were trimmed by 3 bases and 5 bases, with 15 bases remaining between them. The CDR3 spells CAISDPTLQGDTQYF. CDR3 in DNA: TGTGCCATCAGTGATCCGACATTACAGGGAGATACGCAGTATTTT.

The CDR3 here is CSVRTGGNYGYTF. The CDR3 DNA is TGCAGCGTTCGGACAGGGGGGAACTATGGCTACACCTTC. V and J are TRBV29-1 and TRBJ1-2, with 10 nucleotides matching TRBD1. Per the germline V gene, CDR1 is SQVTM and CDR2 is ANQGSEA. This CDR3 is built from 13 residues. V dropped 5 bases and J dropped 2; count of bases not matched to a gene: 2. The entire variable domain, with the rest obtained from reference TRBV29-1 and TRBJ1-2, is as follows: SAVISQKPSRDICQRGTSLTIQCQVDSQVTMMFWYRQQPGQSLTLIATANQGSEATYESGFVIDKFPISRPNLTFSTLTVSNMSPEDSSIYLCSVRTGGNYGYTFGSGTRLTVV.

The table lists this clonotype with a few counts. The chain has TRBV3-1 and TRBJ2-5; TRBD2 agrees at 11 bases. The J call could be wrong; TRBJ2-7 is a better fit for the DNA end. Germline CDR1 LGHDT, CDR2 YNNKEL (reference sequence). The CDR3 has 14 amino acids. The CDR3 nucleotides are TGTGCCAGCAGCCATCTAGCGGGGGGCTACGAGCAGTACTTC. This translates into CASSHLAGGYEQYF.

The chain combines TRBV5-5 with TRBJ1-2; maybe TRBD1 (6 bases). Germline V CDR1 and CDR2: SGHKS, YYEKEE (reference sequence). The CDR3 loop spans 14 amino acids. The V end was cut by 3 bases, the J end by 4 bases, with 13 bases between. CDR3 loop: CASSWMGGSYGYTF. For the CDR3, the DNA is TGTGCCAGCAGCTGGATGGGGGGCAGCTATGGCTACACCTTC.

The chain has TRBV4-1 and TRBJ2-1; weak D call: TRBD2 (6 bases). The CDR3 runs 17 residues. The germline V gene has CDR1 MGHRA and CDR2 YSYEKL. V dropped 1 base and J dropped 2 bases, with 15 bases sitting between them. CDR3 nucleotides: TGCGCCAGCAGCCAAGGTGCGGGGCCGGGAACCTACAATGAGCAGTTCTTC. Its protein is CASSQGAGPGTYNEQFF.

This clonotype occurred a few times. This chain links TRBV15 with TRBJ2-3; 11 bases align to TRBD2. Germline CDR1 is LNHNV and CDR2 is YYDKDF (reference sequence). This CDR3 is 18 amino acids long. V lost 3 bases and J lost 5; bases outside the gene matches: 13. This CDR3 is CATSSRLAGPLRGDTQYF. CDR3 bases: TGTGCCACCAGCAGTCGACTAGCGGGGCCTCTAAGGGGAGATACGCAGTATTTT.

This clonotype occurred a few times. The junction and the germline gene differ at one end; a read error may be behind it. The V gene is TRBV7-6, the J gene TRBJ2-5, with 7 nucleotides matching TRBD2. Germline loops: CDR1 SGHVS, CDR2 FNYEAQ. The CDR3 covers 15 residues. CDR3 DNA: TGTGCCAGCAGCTTAGGAGCGGGGCTGGGAGAGCCCCAGTACTTC. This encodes CASSLGAGLGEPQYF.

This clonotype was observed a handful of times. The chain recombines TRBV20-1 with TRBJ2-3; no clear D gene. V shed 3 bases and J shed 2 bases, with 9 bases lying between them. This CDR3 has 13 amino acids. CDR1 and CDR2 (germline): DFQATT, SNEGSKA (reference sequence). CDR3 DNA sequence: TGCAGTGCTAGTAAACAGCTCACAGATACGCAGTATTTT. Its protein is CSASKQLTDTQYF.

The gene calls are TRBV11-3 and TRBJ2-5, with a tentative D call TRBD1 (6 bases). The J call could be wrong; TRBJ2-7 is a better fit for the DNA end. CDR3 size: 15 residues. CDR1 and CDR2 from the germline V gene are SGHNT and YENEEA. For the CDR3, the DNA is TGTGCCAGCAGCCCCTGGGACAATATCCACTGCGAGCAGTACTTC. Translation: CASSPWDNIHCEQYF.

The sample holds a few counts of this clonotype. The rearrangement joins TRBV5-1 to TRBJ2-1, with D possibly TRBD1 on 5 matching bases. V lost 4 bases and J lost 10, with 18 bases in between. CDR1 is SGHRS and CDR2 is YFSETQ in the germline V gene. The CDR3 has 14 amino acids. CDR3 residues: CASSRGVGDGEQFF. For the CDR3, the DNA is TGCGCCAGCAGCAGGGGTGTCGGTGACGGAGAGCAGTTCTTC.

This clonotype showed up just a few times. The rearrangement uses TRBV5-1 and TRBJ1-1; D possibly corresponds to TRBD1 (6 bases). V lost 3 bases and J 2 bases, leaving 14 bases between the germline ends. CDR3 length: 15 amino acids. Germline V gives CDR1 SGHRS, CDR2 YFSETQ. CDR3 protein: CASSSPGTLNTEAFF. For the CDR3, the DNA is TGCGCCAGCAGCTCCCCCGGGACACTTAACACTGAAGCTTTCTTT.

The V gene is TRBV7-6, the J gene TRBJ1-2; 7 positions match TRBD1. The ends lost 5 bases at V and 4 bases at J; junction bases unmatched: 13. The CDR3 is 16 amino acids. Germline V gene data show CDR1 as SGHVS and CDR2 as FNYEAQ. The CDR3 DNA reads TGTGCCAGCAGCCGCGCCTGGACAGGTTGGGTCTATGGCTACACCTTC. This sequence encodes CASSRAWTGWVYGYTF.

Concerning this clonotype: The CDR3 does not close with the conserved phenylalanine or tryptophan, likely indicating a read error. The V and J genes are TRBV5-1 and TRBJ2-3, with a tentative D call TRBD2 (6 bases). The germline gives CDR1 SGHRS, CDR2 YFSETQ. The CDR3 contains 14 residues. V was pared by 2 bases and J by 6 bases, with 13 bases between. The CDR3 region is CASSFGTAGDTQYL. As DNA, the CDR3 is TGCGCCAGCAGCTTCGGGACGGCGGGGGATACGCAGTATTTG.

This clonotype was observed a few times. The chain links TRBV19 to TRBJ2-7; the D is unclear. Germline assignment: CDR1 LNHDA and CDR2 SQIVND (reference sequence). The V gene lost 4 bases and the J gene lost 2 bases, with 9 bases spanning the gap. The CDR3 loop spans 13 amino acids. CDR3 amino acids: CASSSQVPYEQYF. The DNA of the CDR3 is TGTGCCAGTAGTAGCCAGGTTCCCTACGAGCAGTACTTC. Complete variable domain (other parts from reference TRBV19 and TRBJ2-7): DGGITQSPKYLFRKEGQNVTLSCEQNLNHDAMYWYRQDPGQGLRLIYYSQIVNDFQKGDIAEGYSVSREKKESFPLTVTSAQKNPTAFYLCASSSQVPYEQYFGPGTRLTVT.

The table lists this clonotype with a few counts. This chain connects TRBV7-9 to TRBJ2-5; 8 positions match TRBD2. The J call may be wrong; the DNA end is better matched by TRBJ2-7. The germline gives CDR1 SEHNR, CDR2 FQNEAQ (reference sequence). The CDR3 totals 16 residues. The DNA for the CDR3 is TGTGCCAGCAGCTTAGCGTCGGGACTAGTGGAACGCGAGCAGTACTTC. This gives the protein CASSLASGLVEREQYF.

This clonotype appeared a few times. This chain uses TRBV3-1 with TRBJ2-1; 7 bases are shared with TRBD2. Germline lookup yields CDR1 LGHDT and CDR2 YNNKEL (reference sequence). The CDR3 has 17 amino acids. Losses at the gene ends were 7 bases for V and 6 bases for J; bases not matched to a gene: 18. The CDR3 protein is CASTEDRRTSASNEQFF. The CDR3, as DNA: TGTGCCAGCACCGAAGACCGGAGGACTAGTGCGTCCAATGAGCAGTTCTTC.